The 9 T cell receptor beta chains listed next were all sequenced from one sample in a study of T cell responses to AZD1222 COVID-19 vaccine. Clones were read by immunoSEQ multiplex PCR, and TCRdb kept only the in-frame ones, dropping some. The table records about 97,000 clones, around 87% of them present only once. This specimen was peripheral blood, taken 28 days after the second AZD1222 dose. The source of these receptors is an adult who received the AZD1222 COVID-19 vaccine.

The chain combines TRBV19 with TRBJ2-7; possibly TRBD1 for D (6 bases). V lost 6 bases to trimming and J lost 2 bases, with 11 bases between them. Germline CDR1 is LNHDA and CDR2 is SQIVND (reference sequence). The CDR3 consists of 13 residues. Here the CDR3 DNA reads TGTGCCAGTAGGGGGCAGGGGCCCTACGAGCAGTACTTC. It codes for CASRGQGPYEQYF.

The gene calls are TRBV10-2 and TRBJ1-2; 9 bases match TRBD1. The CDR3 runs to 16 residues. J gave up 3 bases and V 6 bases, and 11 bases lay outside the gene matches. The germline V gene encodes CDR1 WSHSY and CDR2 SAAADI. The CDR3 sequence: CASREGTGKSDYGYTF. CDR3 in DNA: TGCGCCAGCAGAGAAGGGACAGGGAAGTCGGACTATGGCTACACCTTC.

This clone was seen only a few times. V gene TRBV27 combines with J gene TRBJ1-6; the D gene is possibly TRBD1 (6 bases). The germline CDR1 and CDR2 sequences are MNHEY and SMNVEV (reference sequence). The CDR3 runs 16 residues. Trimming removed 7 bases from V and 2 bases from J, with 15 bases in between. Here the CDR3 reads CASIPRGGAYNSPLHF. CDR3 DNA sequence: TGTGCCAGCATCCCAAGGGGGGGCGCCTATAATTCACCCCTCCACTTT.

The CDR3 DNA reads as TGTGCCAGCAGCTTAGCAGTCAATGAGCAGTTCTTC. Its protein product is CASSLAVNEQFF. This chain connects TRBV7-9 to TRBJ2-1; D gene unclear. The V end was cut by 0 bases, the J end by 6 bases, with 3 bases between. Germline V gives CDR1 SEHNR, CDR2 FQNEAQ (reference sequence). The CDR3 loop spans 12 amino acids.

The rearrangement uses TRBV18 and TRBJ2-1; 7 bases match TRBD2. The CDR3 extends over 16 amino acids. Trimming removed 1 base from V and 8 bases from J; junction bases left unmatched: 11. Germline V gene sequence: CDR1 KGHSH, CDR2 LQKENI. The chain's CDR3 is CASSPLSRGGRDEQFF. CDR3 sequence (DNA): TGTGCCAGCTCACCACTCTCGCGCGGGGGACGAGATGAGCAGTTCTTC.

The rearrangement joins TRBV30 to TRBJ1-2; possibly TRBD1 for D (6 bases). With 0 bases removed from V and 8 bases from J, the gap between germline ends came to 19 bases. The CDR3 contains 15 residues. The germline V gene has CDR1 GTSNPN and CDR2 SVGIG (reference sequence). CDR3 loop: CAWSVSLRTEHGYTF. CDR3 DNA sequence: TGTGCCTGGAGTGTAAGTCTGCGGACAGAACACGGCTACACCTTC.

The CDR3 nucleotides read TGTGCCAGCAGGAGGGTGGGGTTCAACAATGAGCAGTTCTTC. The encoded protein is CASRRVGFNNEQFF. V and J are TRBV27 and TRBJ2-1; D is possibly TRBD2 (5 bases). Germline assignment: CDR1 MNHEY and CDR2 SMNVEV (reference sequence). V was trimmed by 6 bases and J by 5 bases, leaving 14 bases between them. This CDR3 spans 14 amino acids.

This clone was seen only once. J is TRBJ2-3 and V is TRBV30; either TRBD1 or TRBD2 may supply D (5 bases each). Per the germline V gene, CDR1 is GTSNPN and CDR2 is SVGIG (reference sequence). The CDR3 has 13 amino acids. The V gene lost 1 base and the J gene lost 5 bases, with 10 bases spanning the gap. As DNA, the CDR3 is TGTGCCTGGAGTGGAGGGGCCGTAGATACGCAGTATTTT. It yields the protein CAWSGGAVDTQYF. Drawing the rest from reference TRBV30 and TRBJ2-3, the complete variable domain is SQTIHQWPATLVQPVGSPLSLECTVEGTSNPNLYWYRQAAGRGLQLLFYSVGIGQISSEVPQNLSASRPQDRQFILSSKKLLLSDSGFYLCAWSGGAVDTQYFGPGTRLTVL.

The genes are TRBV7-2 and TRBJ1-1, with D perhaps matching TRBD1 (5 bases). V lost 3 bases, J lost 4 bases, and 12 bases lay in between. Germline V gene sequence: CDR1 SGHTA, CDR2 FQGNSA. CDR3 length equals 14 residues. CDR3 sequence reads: CASSFFRRGTEAFF. CDR3 nucleotide sequence: TGTGCCAGCAGCTTTTTCCGAAGGGGCACTGAAGCTTTCTTT.